The entry below describes one TCR beta chain. This specimen comes from a study of blood T cell repertoires in COVID-19. About the study: The samples span acute and convalescent COVID-19 from the United States, Italy and Spain.

CDR3 length: 15 amino acids. The V and J ends lost 1 base and 10 bases, in that order; junction bases with no gene match: 9. The germline V gene has CDR1 SEHNR and CDR2 FQNEAQ (reference sequence). Authors' processing steps: The assay estimated nucleated cells by amplifying reference gene primers. Sequenced by immunoSEQ multiplex PCR; TCRdb stores in-frame clones only, minus some. The V and J calls and clone size are taken from that table; D and trimming were inferred from the DNA. The repertoire includes some 240,000 clones, 65% to 85% of them detected once, and roughly 12% sits in the top ten. The sequenced sample consisted of peripheral blood. The J gene is TRBJ2-1, the V gene TRBV7-9, with 8 positions matching TRBD1. This sequence was found in a human donor in a cohort sampled during active COVID-19. CDR3 sequence (DNA): TGTGCCAGCAGCTTAGACACCCAGGGGGCTGGGGAGCAGTTCTTC. This codes for CASSLDTQGAGEQFF.